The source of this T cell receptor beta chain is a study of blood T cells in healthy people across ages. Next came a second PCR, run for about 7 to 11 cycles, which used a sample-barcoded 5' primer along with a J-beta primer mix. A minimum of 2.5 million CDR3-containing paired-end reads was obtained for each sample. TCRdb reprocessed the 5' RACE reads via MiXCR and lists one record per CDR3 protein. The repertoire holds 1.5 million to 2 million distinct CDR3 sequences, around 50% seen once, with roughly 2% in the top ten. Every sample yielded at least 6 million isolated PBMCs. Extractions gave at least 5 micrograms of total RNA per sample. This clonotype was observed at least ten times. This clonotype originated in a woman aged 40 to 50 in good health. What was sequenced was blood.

The CDR3 nucleotides are TGTGCCAGCAGTCGGGGGATTCAAGAGACCCAGTACTTC. It is translated as CASSRGIQETQYF. This chain joins TRBV7-2 and TRBJ2-5, with D possibly being TRBD2 (6 bases). Germline assignment: CDR1 SGHTA and CDR2 FQGNSA. V gave up 6 bases and J gave up 2 bases, with 10 bases separating them. This CDR3 has 13 residues.